This T cell receptor (beta chain) originates from a study of blood T cell repertoires in COVID-19. Study-wide context: Nucleic acid was either cDNA or gDNA, and it came from T cells, B-cell-depleted T cells, or PBMCs.

Per the germline V gene, CDR1 is SGHRS and CDR2 is YFSETQ. J lost 3 bases, V lost 0 bases, and 2 bases had no gene match. The CDR3 is 14 amino acids. Assay: immunoSEQ multiplex PCR; the TCRdb copy retains only in-frame clones and omits some. The table shows about 150,000 clones, with roughly 87% occurring only once. This TCR was recovered from a woman between 45 and 65 years old with acute or convalescent COVID-19. The material sequenced was peripheral blood. The chain uses TRBV5-1 and TRBJ1-2; 7 bases line up with TRBD1. The CDR3: CASSLARGDYGYTF. The CDR3 nucleotides are TGCGCCAGCAGCTTGGCCAGGGGGGACTATGGCTACACCTTC.